A single TCR beta chain is shown here with its context. Repertoires were generated with immunoSEQ multiplex PCR, while TCRdb's copy carries only in-frame clones and drops some. Seen here are approximately 730,000 clones, 80% to 90% observed once, and the top ten hold roughly 0.01%. The data belong to a study of shared T cell receptors in the human thymus. Germline V gives CDR1 SGHRS, CDR2 YFSETQ. With 0 bases clipped from V and 0 bases from J, the junction kept 11 bases outside the gene matches. The CDR3 runs 19 residues. These data were also filed under a second study, of human thymus T cells. That paper notes: Healthy Finnish infants undergoing corrective surgery for congenital heart defects were the donors. Corrective cardiac operations yielded the resected thymus tissue. It looked as if thymic and blood repertoires used V and J genes in a biased way. What related research reported was that thymic repertoires overlapped highly among unrelated individuals.

This TCR derives from a girl less than two years old with a congenital heart defect. The chain joins TRBV5-1 to TRBJ1-3; 8 bases are shared with TRBD1. The specimen sequenced was thymocytes. DNA for the CDR3: TGCGCCAGCAGCTTGGGAGGGCCCAGGGACAGGAACTCTGGAAACACCATATATTTT. Translating gives CASSLGGPRDRNSGNTIYF.